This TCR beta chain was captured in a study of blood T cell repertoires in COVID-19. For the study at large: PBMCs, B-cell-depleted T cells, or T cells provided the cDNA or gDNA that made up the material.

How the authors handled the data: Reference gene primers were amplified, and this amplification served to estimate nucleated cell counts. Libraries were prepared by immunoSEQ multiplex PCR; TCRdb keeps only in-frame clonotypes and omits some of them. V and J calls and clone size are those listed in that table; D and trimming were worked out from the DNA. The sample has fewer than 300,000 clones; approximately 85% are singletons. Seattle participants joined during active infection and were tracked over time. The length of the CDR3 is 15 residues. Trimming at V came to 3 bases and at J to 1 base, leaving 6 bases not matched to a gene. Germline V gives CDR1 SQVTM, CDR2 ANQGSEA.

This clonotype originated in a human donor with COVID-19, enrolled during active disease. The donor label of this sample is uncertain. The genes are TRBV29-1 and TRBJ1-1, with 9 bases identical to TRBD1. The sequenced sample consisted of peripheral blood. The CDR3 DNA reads TGCAGCGTTGATACTGAGACAGGGGGGAACACTGAAGCTTTCTTT. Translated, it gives CSVDTETGGNTEAFF.